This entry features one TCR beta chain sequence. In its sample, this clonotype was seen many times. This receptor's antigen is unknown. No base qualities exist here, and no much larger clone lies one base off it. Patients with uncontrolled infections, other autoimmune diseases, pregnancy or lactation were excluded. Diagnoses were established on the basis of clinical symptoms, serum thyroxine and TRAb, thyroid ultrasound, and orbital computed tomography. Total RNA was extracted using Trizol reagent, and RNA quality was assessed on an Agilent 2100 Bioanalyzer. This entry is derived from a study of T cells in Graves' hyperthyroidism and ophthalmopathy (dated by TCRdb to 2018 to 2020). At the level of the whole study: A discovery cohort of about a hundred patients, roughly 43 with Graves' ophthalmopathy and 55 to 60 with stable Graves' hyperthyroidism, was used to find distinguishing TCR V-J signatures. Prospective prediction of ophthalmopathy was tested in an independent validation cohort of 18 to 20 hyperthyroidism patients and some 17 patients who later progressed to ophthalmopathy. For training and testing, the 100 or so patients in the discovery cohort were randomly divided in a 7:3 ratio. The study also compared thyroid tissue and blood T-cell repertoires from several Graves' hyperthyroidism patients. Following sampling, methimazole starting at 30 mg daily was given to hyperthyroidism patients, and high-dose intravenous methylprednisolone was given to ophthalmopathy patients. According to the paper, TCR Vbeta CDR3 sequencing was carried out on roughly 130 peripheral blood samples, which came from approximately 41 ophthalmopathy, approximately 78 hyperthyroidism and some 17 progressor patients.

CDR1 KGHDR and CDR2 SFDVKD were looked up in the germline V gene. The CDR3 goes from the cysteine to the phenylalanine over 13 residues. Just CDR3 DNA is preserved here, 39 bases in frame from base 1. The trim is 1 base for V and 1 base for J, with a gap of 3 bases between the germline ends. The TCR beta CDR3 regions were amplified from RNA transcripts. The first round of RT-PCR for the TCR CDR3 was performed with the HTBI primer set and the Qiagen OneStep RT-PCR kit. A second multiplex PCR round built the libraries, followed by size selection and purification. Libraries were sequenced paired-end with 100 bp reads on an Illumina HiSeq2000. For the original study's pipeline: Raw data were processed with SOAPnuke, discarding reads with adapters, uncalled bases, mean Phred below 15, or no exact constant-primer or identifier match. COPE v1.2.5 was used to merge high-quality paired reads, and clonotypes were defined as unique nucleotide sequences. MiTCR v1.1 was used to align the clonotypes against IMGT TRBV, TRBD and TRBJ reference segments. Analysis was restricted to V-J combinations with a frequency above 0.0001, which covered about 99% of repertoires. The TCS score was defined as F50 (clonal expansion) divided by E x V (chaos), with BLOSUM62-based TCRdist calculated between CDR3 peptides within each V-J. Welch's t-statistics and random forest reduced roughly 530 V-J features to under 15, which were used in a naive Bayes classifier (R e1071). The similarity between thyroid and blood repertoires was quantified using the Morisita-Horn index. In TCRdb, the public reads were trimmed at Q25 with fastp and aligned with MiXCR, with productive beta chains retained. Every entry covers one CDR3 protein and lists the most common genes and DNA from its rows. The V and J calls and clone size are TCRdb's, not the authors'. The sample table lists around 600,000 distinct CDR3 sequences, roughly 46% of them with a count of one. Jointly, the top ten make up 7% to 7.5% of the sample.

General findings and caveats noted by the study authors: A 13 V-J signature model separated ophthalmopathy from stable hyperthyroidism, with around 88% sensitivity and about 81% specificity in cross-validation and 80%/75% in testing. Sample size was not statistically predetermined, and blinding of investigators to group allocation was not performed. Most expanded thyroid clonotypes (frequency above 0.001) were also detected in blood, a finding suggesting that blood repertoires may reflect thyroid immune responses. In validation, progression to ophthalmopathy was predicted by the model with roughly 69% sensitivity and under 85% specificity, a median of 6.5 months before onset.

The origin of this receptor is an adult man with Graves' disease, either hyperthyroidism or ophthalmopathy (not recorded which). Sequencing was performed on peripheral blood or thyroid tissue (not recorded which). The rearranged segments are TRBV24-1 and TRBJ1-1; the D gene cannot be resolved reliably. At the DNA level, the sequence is TGTGCCACCAGTGATTTATGGAACACTGAAGCTTTCTTT. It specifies CATSDLWNTEAFF.